Listed below are T cell receptor beta chains from one sample, sequenced in a study of Ad26.COV2.S vaccination and SARS-CoV-2 variants. The data were produced by immunoSEQ multiplex PCR, yet TCRdb's version contains in-frame clones alone and is incomplete. The top ten hold around 5.3% of the sample, which has around 300,000 clones, approximately 90% seen once. The source material was peripheral blood, sampled in a trial of Ad26.COV2.S vaccine versus placebo. These receptors all stem from a person aged 18-60 years who received the Ad26.COV2.S COVID-19 vaccine or a placebo. Both conserved end residues are part of each CDR3. A D gene is named only where the DNA matches it firmly. Part of the rows lack a size; the others show once, few, many or a class for expanded clones.

V gene	clone size	D gene	J gene	CDR3 DNA	CDR3 protein
TRBV11-2	-	-	TRBJ2-2	TGTGCCAGCAGCGGAGTGTTGGGACGGCACACCGGGGAGCTGTTTTTT	CASSGVLGRHTGELFF
TRBV5-1	-	-	TRBJ1-3	TGCGCCAGCAGCTTGGAAGGCGGCTACTCTGGAAACACCATATATTTT	CASSLEGGYSGNTIYF
TRBV3-1/TRBV3-2	-	-	TRBJ1-2	TGTGCCAGCAGCCAAGGGGGGGGAAGGGCCTATGGCTACACCTTC	CASSQGGGRAYGYTF
TRBV5-6	-	-	TRBJ1-2	TGTGCCAGCAGCTTGTACAACTATGGCTACACCTTC	CASSLYNYGYTF
TRBV29-1	-	TRBD1	TRBJ2-7	TGCAGCGTGGGACAGGGGGCCTACGAGCAGTACTTC	CSVGQGAYEQYF
TRBV5-1	-	TRBD1	TRBJ2-7	TGCGCCAGCAGGGTAGGGTCAGGGGGCTACGAGCAGTACTTC	CASRVGSGGYEQYF
TRBV5-1	-	-	TRBJ1-6	TGCGCCAGCAGCGCTAATAATTCACCCCTCCACTTT	CASSANNSPLHF
TRBV3-1/TRBV3-2	-	TRBD1	TRBJ2-2	TGTGCCAGCAGCCAAGCCGGGACAGCGAACACCGGGGAGCTGTTTTTT	CASSQAGTANTGELFF
TRBV11-2	-	TRBD1	TRBJ2-3	TGTGCCAGCGAGACAGGGAGAGTACGAGGTACGCAGTATTTT	CASETGRVRGTQYF
TRBV27	-	TRBD1	TRBJ2-1	TGTGCCAGCAGTTTATCGACCGGACAGGGATACAATGAGCAGTTCTTC	CASSLSTGQGYNEQFF
TRBV28	-	-	TRBJ1-4	TGTGCCAGCAGTTTATTGGGGGCTGACGAAAAACTGTTTTTT	CASSLLGADEKLFF
TRBV6-5	-	-	TRBJ2-1	TGTGCCAGCACCAGACAGTACTACAACAATGAGCAGTTCTTC	CASTRQYYNNEQFF
TRBV7-9	-	-	TRBJ2-6	TGTGCCAGCAGTCCGACGGGCTCTGGGGCCAACGTCCTGACTTTC	CASSPTGSGANVLTF
TRBV19	-	-	TRBJ2-5	TGTGCCAGTAGTATGTTCCCTTTGGAGACCCAGTACTTC	CASSMFPLETQYF
TRBV2	-	TRBD1	TRBJ1-2	TGTGCCAGCAGCCCTCCTGAGACAGGGTATGGCTACACCTTC	CASSPPETGYGYTF
TRBV4-2	-	-	TRBJ2-4	-	CASSQDWAGGNSRLDF
TRBV6-5	-	-	TRBJ1-4	TGTGCCAGCAGCTCGACTGCAGGAGAAAAACTGTTTTTT	CASSSTAGEKLFF
TRBV9	-	-	TRBJ1-4	TGTGCCAGCAGCGTCGCTGCAACTAATGAAAAACTGTTTTTT	CASSVAATNEKLFF
TRBV7-8	-	-	TRBJ1-2	TGTGCCAGCAGCTTAGTGCGAAGCGGGGGATATGGCTACACCTTC	CASSLVRSGGYGYTF
TRBV7-9	-	-	TRBJ2-7	TGTGCCAGCAGCCTGACAGGAGCTGAGCAGTACTTC	CASSLTGAEQYF
TRBV7-8	-	-	TRBJ2-1	TGTGCCAGCAGCTTAGCGGGGTCTCCAAACAATGAGCAGTTCTTC	CASSLAGSPNNEQFF
TRBV7-9	-	-	TRBJ2-2	TGTGCCAGCAGCTACGGGATCACCTGGGGGACCGGGGAGCTGTTTTTT	CASSYGITWGTGELFF
TRBV12-3/TRBV12-4	-	-	TRBJ2-5	TGTGCCAGCAGTTTAGCCAGGGCAGAGACCCAGTACTTC	CASSLARAETQYF
TRBV9	-	-	TRBJ1-5	TGTGCCAGCAGCTCTGGACAGAGCAATCAGCCCCAGCATTTT	CASSSGQSNQPQHF
TRBV13	-	-	TRBJ1-2	TGTGCCAGCAGCCCCGCCGGAAGAGGGCTCGGGTATGGCTACACCTTC	CASSPAGRGLGYGYTF
TRBV5-1	-	TRBD1	TRBJ1-5	TGCGCCAGCAGCCCGGGACAGGGGAGCAATCAGCCCCAGCATTTT	CASSPGQGSNQPQHF
TRBV2	-	TRBD2	TRBJ2-1	TGTGCCAGCAGTGAAACGGGGGGGCCCTACAATGAGCAGTTCTTC	CASSETGGPYNEQFF
TRBV5-6	-	-	TRBJ1-4	TGTGCCAGCAGCTTGGGCGAGGGACGGCTTAATGAAAAACTGTTTTTT	CASSLGEGRLNEKLFF
TRBV18	-	-	TRBJ2-3	TGTGCCAACGCACAACAGGGCACAGATACGCAGTATTTT	CANAQQGTDTQYF
TRBV11-2	-	TRBD2	TRBJ2-5	TGTGCCAGCAGCCAACTAGCGGGAGTAGAGACCCAGTACTTC	CASSQLAGVETQYF
TRBV5-8	-	-	TRBJ1-5	TGTGCCAGCAGCCCGGACAGAAGACCCGATAGCAATCAGCCCCAGCATTTT	CASSPDRRPDSNQPQHF
TRBV10-3	-	TRBD1	TRBJ1-2	TGTGCCACTGGGACAGGGGAAAGCTACACCTTC	CATGTGESYTF
TRBV24-1	-	-	TRBJ2-5	TGTGCCACCAGTGATTGGCAGAAGGGGACCCAGTACTTC	CATSDWQKGTQYF
TRBV5-4	-	TRBD1	TRBJ2-1	TGTGCCAGCACCGACAGGACAGGGAGAGGAGGGTACAAAGATGAGCAGTTCTTC	CASTDRTGRGGYKDEQFF
TRBV2	-	-	TRBJ1-1	TGTGCCAGCTCTAACGCTAGGGGCACTGAAGCTTTCTTT	CASSNARGTEAFF
TRBV6-5	once	-	TRBJ1-5	TGTGCCAGCAGATTACAGGGAGCCAATCAGCCCCAGCATTTT	CASRLQGANQPQHF
TRBV6-5	-	TRBD2	TRBJ2-7	TGTGCCAGCACCTATAGCGGGAGAGACTACGAGCAGTACTTC	CASTYSGRDYEQYF
TRBV4-3	once	TRBD1	TRBJ1-2	TGCGCCAGCAGCCCGACAGGGGCGAGAAACTATGGCTACACCTTC	CASSPTGARNYGYTF
TRBV5-8	-	TRBD1	TRBJ1-6	TGTGCCAGCAGCTTGACAGGGGACGGAAATTCACCCCTCCACTTT	CASSLTGDGNSPLHF
TRBV6-5	once	-	TRBJ2-1	TGTGCCAGCACCCACTCCCGGGCCTACCTAGAAGAGCAGTTCTTC	CASTHSRAYLEEQFF
TRBV5-5	-	TRBD2	TRBJ2-4	TGTGCCAGCAGCTTCCTAGCGGGAAAAAACATTCAGTACTTC	CASSFLAGKNIQYF